These 27 T cell receptor beta chains were sequenced from one sample in a study of radiation and T cells in renal cell carcinoma. Described time point: baseline pretreatment blood. Specified treatment: 15 Gy SBRT to primary tumor, nephrectomy 4 weeks later. TCRdb keeps only in-frame clones here, not all; method: immunoSEQ multiplex PCR. The top ten clones hold less than 10% of a sample with 100,000 or so clones, 65% to 90% of them seen once. This material consisted of blood, taken from a patient whose treatment included radiotherapy and nephrectomy. These receptors were taken from a middle-aged man with renal cell carcinoma.

The chain recombines TRBV11-2 with TRBJ2-2, with D unresolved. There are 13 residues in the CDR3. Trimming stripped 2 bases from V and 6 bases from J, with 7 bases between. The germline CDR1 and CDR2 sequences are SGHAT and FQNNGV. For the CDR3, the DNA is TGTGCCAGCAGCTTACAAAACGCCGGGGAGCTGTTTTTT. It encodes CASSLQNAGELFF.

The V gene is TRBV7-9, the J gene TRBJ2-7; D remains ambiguous. Germline V CDR1 and CDR2: SEHNR, FQNEAQ (reference sequence). The CDR3 loop spans 11 amino acids. Trimming removed 2 bases at V and 3 bases at J, with 2 bases between. CDR3 bases: TGTGCCAGCAGCTTATTCTACGAGCAGTACTTC. Translation: CASSLFYEQYF.

This chain connects TRBV4-3 to TRBJ1-6, with D possibly being TRBD1 (6 bases). The ends were cut back, 1 base at V and 8 bases at J, with 15 bases in the middle. Germline assignment: CDR1 LGHNA and CDR2 YSLEER. The CDR3 extends over 16 amino acids. CDR3 coding DNA: TGCGCCAGCAGCCAAGGCACAGGGATTCGGTATTCACCCCTCCACTTT. Translation: CASSQGTGIRYSPLHF.

The genes are TRBV9 and TRBJ2-7; TRBD1 might be the D (5 bases). CDR3 length equals 14 residues. Germline V gene sequence: CDR1 SGDLS, CDR2 YYNGEE. Deletions cut 4 bases from V and 2 bases from J, with 13 bases between. The CDR3 DNA reads TGTGCCAGCAGCCGGACACAGAGACCCTACGAGCAGTACTTC. It is translated as CASSRTQRPYEQYF.

The chain carries TRBV2 and TRBJ2-7, with TRBD2 identical over 7 bases. CDR3 length equals 15 residues. V was pared by 5 bases and J by 0 bases, with 7 bases of the junction left unmatched. Germline CDR1 SNHLY, CDR2 FYNNEI. The CDR3 coding sequence is TGTGCCAGCAGTACTCTAGCGGCGAGCTCCTACGAGCAGTACTTC. This gives the protein CASSTLAASSYEQYF.

The chain carries TRBV11-1 and TRBJ2-5, with D possibly being TRBD1 (6 bases). CDR3 size: 16 residues. Germline V gives CDR1 SGHAT, CDR2 FQDESV (reference sequence). V lost 5 bases and J 5 bases, leaving 21 bases between the germline ends. The CDR3 protein is CASSVLEPGEKETQYF. CDR3 nucleotide sequence: TGTGCCAGCAGCGTGTTGGAGCCAGGGGAGAAGGAGACCCAGTACTTC.

V and J are TRBV5-4 and TRBJ2-5, with 7 bases identical to TRBD2. The CDR3 has 16 amino acids. With 0 bases clipped from V and 5 bases from J, the junction kept 10 bases outside the gene matches. The germline V gene has CDR1 SGHNT and CDR2 YYREEE (reference sequence). The DNA for the CDR3 is TGTGCCAGCAGCTTGGCGGATTGGACTAGTTCGGAGACCCAGTACTTC. The encoded protein is CASSLADWTSSETQYF.

This clone has just a few counts. The CDR3 sequence: CASSQGLGTANRQEAFF. CDR3 nucleotides: TGTGCCAGCAGCCAAGGGCTTGGGACAGCGAACCGACAGGAAGCTTTCTTT. V and J are TRBV4-2 and TRBJ1-1, with 7 bases matching TRBD1. Trimming took 1 base from V and 8 from J; bases not matched to a gene: 16. CDR1 and CDR2 from the germline V gene are LGHNA and YNFKEQ. The CDR3 covers 17 residues.

The chain has TRBV7-9 and TRBJ1-3; no clear D. Germline V lookup: CDR1 SEHNR, CDR2 FQNEAQ (reference sequence). V dropped 4 bases and J dropped 4 bases, with 11 bases sitting between them. The CDR3 has 14 residues. The CDR3 region has the DNA TGTGCCAGCAGCTCGCTAGGGTCCGGAAACACCATATATTTT. It encodes CASSSLGSGNTIYF.

The rearrangement uses TRBV18 and TRBJ2-7; D is perhaps TRBD1 or TRBD2 (5 bases each). The germline V and J ends were trimmed by 3 bases and 0 bases, with 12 bases remaining between them. The length of the CDR3 is 15 residues. From germline, CDR1 is KGHSH and CDR2 LQKENI. The CDR3 here is CASSPGEPSSYEQYF. CDR3 coding DNA: TGTGCCAGCTCACCGGGGGAGCCTAGCTCCTACGAGCAGTACTTC. Full variable domain (outside the CDR3, taken from reference TRBV18 and TRBJ2-7): NAGVMQNPRHLVRRRGQEARLRCSPMKGHSHVYWYRQLPEEGLKFMVYLQKENIIDESGMPKERFSAEFPKEGPSILRIQQVVRGDSAAYFCASSPGEPSSYEQYFGPGTRLTVT.

This chain joins TRBV27 and TRBJ2-1; D tentatively fits TRBD1 or TRBD2 (5 bases each). CDR1 and CDR2 (germline): MNHEY, SMNVEV (reference sequence). Trimming removed 3 bases at V and 5 bases at J, with 11 bases between. CDR3 length: 14 residues. This chain's CDR3 is CASSFNGADNEQFF. CDR3 nucleotide sequence: TGTGCCAGCAGTTTTAACGGGGCTGACAATGAGCAGTTCTTC.

The V gene is TRBV14, the J gene TRBJ1-2, with a possible D match to TRBD1 (6 bases). The CDR3 runs to 16 residues. Germline-derived CDR1 and CDR2 are SGHDN and FVKESK. The V end was cut by 0 bases, the J end by 4 bases, with 15 bases between. CDR3 loop: CASSQEGHREPYGYTF. CDR3 coding DNA: TGTGCCAGCAGCCAAGAGGGTCACAGGGAACCCTATGGCTACACCTTC.

This clone was seen a handful of times. This rearrangement joins TRBV7-2 to TRBJ1-2; 9 nucleotides align to TRBD1. V lost 5 bases to trimming and J lost 5 bases; unmatched junction nucleotides: 3. This CDR3 has 13 amino acids. CDR1 is SGHTA and CDR2 is FQGNSA in the germline V gene. The CDR3 coding sequence is TGTGCCAGCAGCCCCGACAGGGGGTATGGCTACACCTTC. It encodes CASSPDRGYGYTF.

The gene calls are TRBV7-9 and TRBJ2-1, with D possibly matching TRBD2 (6 bases). This CDR3 has 15 residues. From germline, CDR1 is SEHNR and CDR2 FQNEAQ (reference sequence). V was pared by 2 bases and J by 5 bases, with 13 bases between. Here the CDR3 DNA reads TGTGCCAGCAGCTTATTGGACTACCCTAACAATGAGCAGTTCTTC. It specifies CASSLLDYPNNEQFF.

The V call is TRBV4-3, the J call TRBJ2-1, with 10 bases aligning to TRBD1. The V gene's germline CDR1 is LGHNA and CDR2 YSLEER. J lost 1 base, V lost 4 bases, and 1 base had no gene match. This CDR3 is built from 15 residues. Here the CDR3 DNA reads TGCGCCAGCAGCCCGGGACAGGGGTCCTACAATGAGCAGTTCTTC. It encodes CASSPGQGSYNEQFF.

V gene TRBV7-9 combines with J gene TRBJ1-5; D perhaps matches TRBD1 (5 bases). The CDR3 length is 15 residues. Trimming shortened V by 5 bases and J by 6 bases, and 17 bases separated the two germline ends. Looked up from germline, CDR1 is SEHNR and CDR2 is FQNEAQ (reference sequence). In nucleotides, the CDR3 is TGTGCCAGCAGCCTCCACCAGGGACCCAGTCAGCCCCAGCATTTT. Amino acids: CASSLHQGPSQPQHF.

The chain carries TRBV7-6 and TRBJ2-1; no reliable D call. From germline, CDR1 is SGHVS and CDR2 FNYEAQ. The CDR3 is made up of 13 amino acids. V dropped 2 bases and J dropped 5 bases, with 7 bases sitting between them. This chain's CDR3 is CASSLMENNEQFF. The DNA for the CDR3 is TGTGCCAGCAGCTTAATGGAAAACAATGAGCAGTTCTTC.

The chain couples TRBV30 to TRBJ2-3, with D possibly TRBD2 on 6 matching bases. The CDR3 loop spans 14 amino acids. The germline V gene has CDR1 GTSNPN and CDR2 SVGIG (reference sequence). V was pared by 4 bases and J by 4 bases, with 15 bases between. The CDR3 coding sequence is TGTGCCTGGACCCCCCCGGGACTTTCAGATACGCAGTATTTT. Translated: CAWTPPGLSDTQYF.

This clone appeared a single time. The V and J genes are TRBV28 and TRBJ2-7; D possibly corresponds to TRBD1 (5 bases). The CDR3 spans 15 residues. V was clipped by 6 bases and J by 3 bases, with 18 bases between them. CDR1 and CDR2 (germline): MDHEN, SYDVKM. This CDR3 reads CASSLGARRYYEQYF. Here the CDR3 DNA reads TGTGCCAGCAGCCTAGGGGCCAGGAGATACTACGAGCAGTACTTC.

V usage is TRBV10-3 and J usage is TRBJ2-2, with TRBD1 as a possible D gene (6 bases). The CDR3 runs 16 residues. V lost 3 bases and J lost 1, with 12 bases in between. Germline CDR1 is ENHRY and CDR2 is SYGVKD. The CDR3 region is CAISDPGQLNTGELFF. The CDR3 nucleotides read TGTGCCATCAGTGACCCGGGACAACTGAACACCGGGGAGCTGTTTTTT.

V gene TRBV19 combines with J gene TRBJ1-2, with 9 bases matching TRBD1. CDR1 LNHDA and CDR2 SQIVND come from the germline V gene (reference sequence). The CDR3 loop spans 13 amino acids. V lost 6 bases to trimming and J lost 6 bases; unmatched junction nucleotides: 5. The CDR3, as DNA: TGTGCCAGTAGGGGACAGGGCGACGATGGCTACACCTTC. Protein sequence: CASRGQGDDGYTF.

The chain couples TRBV19 to TRBJ1-6; no reliable D call. This CDR3 region has 13 residues. The V end was cut by 5 bases, the J end by 9 bases, with 11 bases between. Germline-derived CDR1 and CDR2 are LNHDA and SQIVND (reference sequence). Written as DNA, the CDR3 is TGTGCCAGTAGTTTCGGCGGTGGTTCACCCCTCCACTTT. Protein: CASSFGGGSPLHF.

The rearrangement uses TRBV30 and TRBJ1-5; D is ambiguous. V was trimmed by 2 bases and J by 4 bases, leaving 12 bases between them. In germline, CDR1 is GTSNPN, CDR2 SVGIG (reference sequence). This CDR3 region has 14 residues. CDR3 sequence: CAWSPGNFNQPQHF. CDR3 coding DNA: TGTGCCTGGAGTCCTGGGAATTTTAATCAGCCCCAGCATTTT.

The chain carries TRBV2 and TRBJ2-5; possible D gene TRBD1, 6 bases. The J call is doubtful: the DNA matches TRBJ2-7 better. Germline V gene sequence: CDR1 SNHLY, CDR2 FYNNEI. The CDR3 covers 14 residues. CDR3 loop: CASSYSGERREQYF. CDR3 bases: TGTGCCAGCAGTTACTCAGGGGAAAGGCGCGAGCAGTACTTC.

V usage is TRBV6-6 and J usage is TRBJ2-3, with TRBD1 as a possible D gene (5 bases). This CDR3 comprises 13 residues. Looked up from germline, CDR1 is MNHNY and CDR2 is SVGAGI (reference sequence). Trimming removed 5 bases from V and 5 bases from J, with 11 bases in between. The CDR3 loop reads CASSTQTGDTQYF. The CDR3 nucleotides are TGTGCCAGCAGTACCCAAACAGGAGATACGCAGTATTTT.

This sequence joins TRBV5-1 and TRBJ2-7; D is ambiguous. V lost 6 bases to trimming and J lost 3 bases, with 16 bases between them. The CDR3 runs to 14 residues. From germline, CDR1 is SGHRS and CDR2 YFSETQ. CDR3 sequence: CASTLGSGNYEQYF. The CDR3 DNA reads as TGCGCCAGCACCCTTGGATCAGGAAACTACGAGCAGTACTTC.

The J gene is TRBJ2-7, the V gene TRBV9; no definite D call. Trimming left V 0 bases short and J 6 bases short, with 13 bases between. Germline V lookup: CDR1 SGDLS, CDR2 YYNGEE. This CDR3 region has 14 residues. CDR3 amino acids: CASSVAGSYSEQYF. CDR3 bases: TGTGCCAGCAGCGTAGCTGGGTCCTACTCCGAGCAGTACTTC.